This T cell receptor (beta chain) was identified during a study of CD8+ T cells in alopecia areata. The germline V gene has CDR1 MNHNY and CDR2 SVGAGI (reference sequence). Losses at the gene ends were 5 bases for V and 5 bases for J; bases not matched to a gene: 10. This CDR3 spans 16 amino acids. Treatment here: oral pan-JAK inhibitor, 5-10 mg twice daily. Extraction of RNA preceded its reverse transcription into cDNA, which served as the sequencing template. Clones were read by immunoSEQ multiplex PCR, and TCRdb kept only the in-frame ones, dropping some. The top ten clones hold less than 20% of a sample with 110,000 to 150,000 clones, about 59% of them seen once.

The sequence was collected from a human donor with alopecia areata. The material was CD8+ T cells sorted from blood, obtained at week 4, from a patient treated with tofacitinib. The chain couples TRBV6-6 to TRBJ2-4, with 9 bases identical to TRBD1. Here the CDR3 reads CASSATGTGTQNIQYF. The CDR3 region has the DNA TGTGCCAGCAGTGCTACCGGGACAGGGACCCAAAACATTCAGTACTTC.